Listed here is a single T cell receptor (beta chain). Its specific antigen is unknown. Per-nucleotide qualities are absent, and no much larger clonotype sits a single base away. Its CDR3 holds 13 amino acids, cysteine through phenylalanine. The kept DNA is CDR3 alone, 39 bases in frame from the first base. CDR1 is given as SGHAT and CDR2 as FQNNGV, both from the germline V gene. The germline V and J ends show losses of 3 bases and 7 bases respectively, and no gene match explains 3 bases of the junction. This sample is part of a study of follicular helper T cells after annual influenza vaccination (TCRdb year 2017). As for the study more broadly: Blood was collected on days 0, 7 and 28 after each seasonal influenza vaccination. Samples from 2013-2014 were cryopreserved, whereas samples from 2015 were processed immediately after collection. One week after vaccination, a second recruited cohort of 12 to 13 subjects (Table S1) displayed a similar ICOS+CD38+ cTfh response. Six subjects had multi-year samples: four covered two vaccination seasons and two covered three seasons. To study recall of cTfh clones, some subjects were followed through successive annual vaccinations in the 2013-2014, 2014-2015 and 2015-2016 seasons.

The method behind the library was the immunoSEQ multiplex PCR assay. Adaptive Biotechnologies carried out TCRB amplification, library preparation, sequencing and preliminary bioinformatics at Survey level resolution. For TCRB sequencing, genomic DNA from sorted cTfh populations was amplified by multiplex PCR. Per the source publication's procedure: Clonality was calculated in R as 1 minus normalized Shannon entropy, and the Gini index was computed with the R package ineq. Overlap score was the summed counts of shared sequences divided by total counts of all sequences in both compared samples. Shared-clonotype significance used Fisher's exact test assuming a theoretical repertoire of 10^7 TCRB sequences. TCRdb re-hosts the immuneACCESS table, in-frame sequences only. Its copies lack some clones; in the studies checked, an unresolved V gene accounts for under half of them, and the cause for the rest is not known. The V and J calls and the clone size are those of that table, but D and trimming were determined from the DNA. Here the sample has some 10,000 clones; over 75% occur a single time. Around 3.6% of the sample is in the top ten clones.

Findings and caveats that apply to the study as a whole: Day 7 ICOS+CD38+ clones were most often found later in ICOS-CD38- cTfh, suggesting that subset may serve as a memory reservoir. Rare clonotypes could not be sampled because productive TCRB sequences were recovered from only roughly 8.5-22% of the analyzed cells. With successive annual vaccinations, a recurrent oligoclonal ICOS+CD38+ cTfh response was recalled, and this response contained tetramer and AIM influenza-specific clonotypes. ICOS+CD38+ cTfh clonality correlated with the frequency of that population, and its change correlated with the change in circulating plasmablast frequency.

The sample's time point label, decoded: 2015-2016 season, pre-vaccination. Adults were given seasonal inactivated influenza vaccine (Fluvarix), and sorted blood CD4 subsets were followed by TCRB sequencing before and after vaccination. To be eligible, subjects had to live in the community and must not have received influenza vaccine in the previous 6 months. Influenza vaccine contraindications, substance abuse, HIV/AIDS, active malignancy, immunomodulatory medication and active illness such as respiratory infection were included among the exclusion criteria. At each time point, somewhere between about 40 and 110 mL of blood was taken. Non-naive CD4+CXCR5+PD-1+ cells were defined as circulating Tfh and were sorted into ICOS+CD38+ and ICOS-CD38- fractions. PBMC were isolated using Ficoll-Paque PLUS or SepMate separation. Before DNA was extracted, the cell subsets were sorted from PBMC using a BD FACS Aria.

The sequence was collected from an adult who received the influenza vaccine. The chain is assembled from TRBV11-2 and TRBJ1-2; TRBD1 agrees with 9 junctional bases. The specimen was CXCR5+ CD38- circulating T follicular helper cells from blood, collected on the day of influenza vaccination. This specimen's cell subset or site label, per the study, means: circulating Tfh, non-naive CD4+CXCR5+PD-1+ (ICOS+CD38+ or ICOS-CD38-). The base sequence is TGTGCCAGCAGCTTTGACAGGGGGGTTGGCTACACCTTC. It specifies CASSFDRGVGYTF.